This is a list of T cell receptor beta chains from one sample in a study of high-grade serous ovarian cancer treatment subgroups. Profiled with immunoSEQ multiplex PCR; TCRdb holds only in-frame clones, not every one. The repertoire includes 4,100 or so clones, approximately 80% of them detected once, and around 17% sits in the top ten. The specimen was tumor tissue. The source is a human donor with high-grade serous ovarian cancer. Each CDR3 is given with its conserved first and last residue. Each record gives: V gene, D gene, clone size, J gene, CDR3 DNA, CDR3 protein. The D gene is left open where the match is weak. Only some rows state a clone size, as once, few, many or a class for expanded clones.

TRBV6-5	-	-	TRBJ1-1	TGTGCCAGCAGCCAAAATCAGGGAAACACTGAAGCTTTCTTT	CASSQNQGNTEAFF
TRBV19	TRBD2	large	TRBJ2-2	TGTGCCAGTAGTATAGCGGGAGGCCCCGGGGAGCTGTTTTTT	CASSIAGGPGELFF
TRBV6-4	-	-	TRBJ1-2	TGTGCCAGCAGTGGTGGTAGAGTTCGGTATGGCTACACCTTC	CASSGGRVRYGYTF
TRBV28	TRBD1	-	TRBJ2-6	TGTGCCAGCAGTTTACTCAGGGGGCCTGGGGCCAACGTCCTGACTTTC	CASSLLRGPGANVLTF
TRBV7-3	-	-	TRBJ2-1	TGTGCCAGCAGCGAAGGGTTAGCCGGCAATGAGCAGTTCTTC	CASSEGLAGNEQFF
TRBV10-3	TRBD2	-	TRBJ2-1	TGTGCCATCAGCGCTAGCGGAAATTTGGGGGTTCCCTACAATGAGCAGTTCTTC	CAISASGNLGVPYNEQFF
TRBV7-3	TRBD2	once	TRBJ2-1	TGTGCCAGCAGCTTAAGCTTAGCGGGAGGGTACAATGAGCAGTTCTTC	CASSLSLAGGYNEQFF
TRBV6-1	-	-	TRBJ2-2	TGTGCCAGCAGTGAAGCCAGGGGCACCGGGGAGCTGTTTTTT	CASSEARGTGELFF
TRBV29-1	-	-	TRBJ2-3	TGCAGCGTTGAAGATCTTGTGGGAGTGTCCACAGATACGCAGTATTTT	CSVEDLVGVSTDTQYF
TRBV27	TRBD1	-	TRBJ2-6	TGTGCCAGCAGTTTATTAGGGGGACAGGGGCTTACCACTGGGGCCAACGTCCTGACTTTC	CASSLLGGQGLTTGANVLTF
TRBV5-1	-	-	TRBJ2-3	TGCGCCAGCAGCCCTACGGAACAAAGCACAGATACGCAGTATTTT	CASSPTEQSTDTQYF
TRBV4-1	-	-	TRBJ1-1	TGCGCCAGCAGCCAAGTAGGGGGGGGCGCGGGGGCTTTCTTT	CASSQVGGGAGAFF
TRBV4-1	TRBD1	-	TRBJ2-2	TGCGCCAGCAGCAAAGGACAGGGCACTACGAACACCGGGGAGCTGTTTTTT	CASSKGQGTTNTGELFF
TRBV9	-	once	TRBJ2-5	TGTGCCAGCAGCGATCCTTCCGGGGGGACCCAGTACTTC	CASSDPSGGTQYF
TRBV5-4	-	-	TRBJ1-4	TGTGCCAGCAGCTGGTCCGGGACGGGGCTTGAGAAACTGTTTTTT	CASSWSGTGLEKLFF
TRBV6-6	TRBD2	-	TRBJ2-2	TGTGCCAGCAGTGGGACTAGCGAAGCCGGGGAGCTGTTTTTT	CASSGTSEAGELFF
TRBV7-9	-	-	TRBJ1-1	TGTGCCAGCTACGCCCTCGACGGGTCCTCCCGATCTGAAGCTTTCTTT	CASYALDGSSRSEAFF
TRBV10-3	TRBD1	-	TRBJ2-2	TGTGCCAGCCAGACAGGGGACACCGGGGAGCTGTTTTTT	CASQTGDTGELFF
TRBV11-2	TRBD1	-	TRBJ2-7	TGTGCCAGCAGCCCGGAACCGGGACAGGGGACGCGGGAGCAGTACTTC	CASSPEPGQGTREQYF
TRBV6-5	-	-	TRBJ2-1	TGTGCCAGCAGTTCGGAATATTACAATGAGCAGTTCTTC	CASSSEYYNEQFF